These 26 T cell receptor beta chains share one sample of origin, sequenced in a study of human T cells and chemical hapten exposure. Time point reported: patch test 1, 2 weeks after DPC sensitization. Treatment specified: therapeutic diphenylcyclopropenone sensitization with weekly scalp DPC. TCRdb re-called the RACE reads with MiXCR, one entry per CDR3 protein. This table holds 350,000 or so distinct CDR3 sequences, 6% to 8.5% found once. The starting material was whole blood, obtained in connection with sensitization to the hapten diphenylcyclopropenone (DPC). The receptors originated from a woman younger than 30 with alopecia areata. Some clones in this sample may be carry-over from other donors' samples.

The chain combines TRBV27 with TRBJ2-5; no firm D call. Per the germline V gene, CDR1 is MNHEY and CDR2 is SMNVEV (reference sequence). The CDR3 runs to 14 residues. The V and J ends lost 5 bases and 0 bases respectively, with 10 bases between them. The CDR3 spells CASSPRQNQETQYF. The CDR3 nucleotides read TGTGCCAGCAGTCCCAGACAAAACCAAGAGACCCAGTACTTC.

The chain combines TRBV9 with TRBJ1-2, with 7 bases that match TRBD1. This CDR3 has 15 residues. The trim removed 0 bases at V and 8 bases at J, leaving 10 bases unmatched. From germline, CDR1 is SGDLS and CDR2 YYNGEE. CDR3 sequence reads: CASSVEAGGWEGYTF. CDR3 in DNA: TGTGCCAGCAGCGTAGAGGCAGGGGGATGGGAAGGCTACACCTTC.

Many counts were recorded for this clonotype. The chain recombines TRBV18 with TRBJ2-3, with D hard to call. The CDR3 is 14 residues long. Trimming left V 3 bases short and J 1 base short, with 8 bases between. Germline V gives CDR1 KGHSH, CDR2 LQKENI. DNA of the CDR3: TGTGCCAGCTCACCGTCACAGCGCACAGATACGCAGTATTTT. Amino acids: CASSPSQRTDTQYF.

The chain recombines TRBV7-2 with TRBJ1-2; D is perhaps TRBD1 (5 bases). The CDR3 has 15 residues. From germline, CDR1 is SGHTA and CDR2 FQGNSA. V shed 3 bases and J shed 5 bases, with 16 bases lying between them. CDR3 amino acids: CASSFYAGAGYGYTF. CDR3 in DNA: TGTGCCAGCAGCTTCTACGCCGGGGCCGGATATGGCTACACCTTC.

This clonotype was observed many times. The rearrangement links TRBV20-1 to TRBJ2-7; TRBD1 matches at 8 bases. Germline-derived CDR1 and CDR2 are DFQATT and SNEGSKA (reference sequence). The CDR3 contains 14 residues. DNA of the CDR3: TGCAGCGGGGCCCCTCCTACAGGGGGCTACGAGCAGTACTTC. Encoded protein: CSGAPPTGGYEQYF.

This clonotype was observed a handful of times. V gene TRBV6-2 or TRBV6-3 combines with J gene TRBJ1-6; 7 bases align to TRBD1. Losses at the gene ends were 6 bases for V and 7 bases for J; bases not matched to a gene: 6. The CDR3 contains 14 residues. Germline values: CDR1 MNHEY, CDR2 SVGEGT. CDR3 amino acids: CASSRRDSNSPLHF. Written as DNA, the CDR3 is TGTGCCAGCAGCCGACGGGACAGCAATTCACCCCTCCACTTT.

This clonotype was counted many times. This CDR3 reads CASSQVSRIQETQYF. The CDR3 region has the DNA TGTGCCAGCAGCCAAGTTTCAAGGATACAAGAGACCCAGTACTTC. The chain employs TRBV3-1 and TRBJ2-5, with D unclear. The CDR3 is made up of 15 amino acids. V was shortened by 1 base and J by 2 bases, with 11 bases between the two germline ends. Looked up from germline, CDR1 is LGHDT and CDR2 is YNNKEL (reference sequence).

Many counts were recorded for this clonotype. The rearrangement links TRBV6-2 or TRBV6-3 to TRBJ2-3, with 9 bases lining up with TRBD2. The CDR3 sequence is 18 residues long. The trim removed 5 bases at V and 0 bases at J, leaving 12 bases unmatched. Germline CDR1 MNHEY, CDR2 SVGEGT. CDR3 in DNA: TGTGCCAGCAGTACGTGGGTCGGGACTAGCTACAGCACAGATACGCAGTATTTT. This codes for CASSTWVGTSYSTDTQYF.

This chain uses TRBV4-3 with TRBJ1-2, with TRBD1 matching over 7 bases. The CDR3 has 15 amino acids. The V segment lost 4 bases and the J segment 1 base; nucleotides outside the gene matches: 6. From germline, CDR1 is LGHNA and CDR2 YSLEER. Written as DNA, the CDR3 is TGCGCCAGCAGCCCTACAGGGGCGATTAACTATGGCTACACCTTC. It specifies CASSPTGAINYGYTF.

This clonotype showed up many times. The chain is built from TRBV12-3 or TRBV12-4 and TRBJ1-4; the D gene is possibly TRBD1 (5 bases). V lost 1 base to trimming and J lost 7 bases, with 10 bases between them. The CDR3 totals 14 residues. CDR3 residues: CASSLGTGSEKLFF. CDR3 DNA: TGTGCCAGCAGTTTAGGAACAGGAAGTGAAAAACTGTTTTTT.

This sequence joins TRBV5-1 and TRBJ1-2, with a tentative D call TRBD1 (6 bases). Germline CDR1 is SGHRS and CDR2 is YFSETQ. The CDR3 sequence is 13 residues long. V was clipped by 4 bases and J by 6 bases, with 13 bases between them. CDR3 region: CASSIGQPDGYTF. The CDR3 nucleotides read TGCGCCAGCAGCATCGGACAGCCGGATGGCTACACCTTC. Full variable domain (outside the CDR3, taken from reference TRBV5-1 and TRBJ1-2): KAGVTQTPRYLIKTRGQQVTLSCSPISGHRSVSWYQQTPGQGLQFLFEYFSETQRNKGNFPGRFSGRQFSNSRSEMNVSTLELGDSALYLCASSIGQPDGYTFGSGTRLTVV.

This clonotype was counted only a few times. The chain employs TRBV12-5 and TRBJ1-4; tentative D call: TRBD1 (6 bases). The CDR3 length is 16 residues. The germline V gene encodes CDR1 LGHNT and CDR2 FRNRAP. Trimming stripped 4 bases from V and 7 bases from J, with 19 bases between. CDR3 sequence reads: CASGSRGFGQSEKLFF. The CDR3 DNA sequence: TGTGCTAGTGGTTCCCGGGGATTCGGACAGAGTGAAAAACTGTTTTTT.

This chain links TRBV29-1 with TRBJ1-2, with 9 bases fitting TRBD1. Looked up from germline, CDR1 is SQVTM and CDR2 is ANQGSEA. The V and J ends lost 7 bases and 8 bases, in that order; junction bases with no gene match: 14. CDR3 length: 14 residues. The CDR3 sequence: CSAIIRTGVSGYTF. CDR3 sequence (DNA): TGCAGCGCCATTATCCGGACAGGGGTTTCGGGCTACACCTTC.

The V gene is TRBV13, the J gene TRBJ1-4, with 9 bases matching TRBD1. Germline loops: CDR1 PRHDT, CDR2 FYEKMQ (reference sequence). The CDR3 length is 17 residues. Trimming cost V 4 bases and J 0 bases; bases outside gene matches: 6. In DNA, the CDR3 is TGTGCCAGCAGCTCCGGGACAGGGACGACAACTAATGAAAAACTGTTTTTT. It is translated as CASSSGTGTTTNEKLFF.

V and J are TRBV5-1 and TRBJ1-1, with TRBD1 matching 8 bases. V shed 4 bases, J shed 6 bases, and the junction held 8 bases outside the gene matches. CDR3 length: 14 amino acids. The germline V gene has CDR1 SGHRS and CDR2 YFSETQ. The CDR3 spells CASSPLTGDAEAFF. CDR3 coding DNA: TGCGCCAGCAGCCCATTGACAGGGGACGCTGAAGCTTTCTTT.

The V and J genes are TRBV7-9 and TRBJ2-1; TRBD1 is a possible D gene (5 bases). The CDR3 has 15 residues. Trimming took off 4 bases at V and 0 bases at J, with 10 bases between the two ends. The V gene's germline CDR1 is SEHNR and CDR2 FQNEAQ (reference sequence). In DNA form, the CDR3 reads TGTGCCAGCAGCTCCCACAGGATCTCCTACAATGAGCAGTTCTTC. This codes for CASSSHRISYNEQFF. The full variable domain, rest sourced from reference TRBV7-9 and TRBJ2-1, is DTGVSQNPRHKITKRGQNVTFRCDPISEHNRLYWYRQTLGQGPEFLTYFQNEAQLEKSRLLSDRFSAERPKGSFSTLEIQRTEQGDSAMYLCASSSHRISYNEQFFGPGTRLTVL.

This clonotype has just a few counts. The chain joins TRBV20-1 to TRBJ2-1, with D tentatively TRBD2 (5 bases). V shed 1 base and J shed 8 bases, with 18 bases lying between them. In germline, CDR1 is DFQATT, CDR2 SNEGSKA (reference sequence). This CDR3 has 15 residues. The CDR3 loop reads CSARVGLAGVDEQFF. For the CDR3, the DNA is TGCAGTGCTAGAGTCGGGCTAGCAGGAGTTGATGAGCAGTTCTTC.

J is TRBJ2-1 and V is TRBV24-1; TRBD1 might be the D (6 bases). The V end lost 1 base, the J end lost 0 bases, and 9 bases lay between the germline ends. The CDR3 extends over 16 amino acids. The germline V gene encodes CDR1 KGHDR and CDR2 SFDVKD. CDR3 sequence (DNA): TGTGCCACCAGTGATTTTACAGGGAGCTCCTACAATGAGCAGTTCTTC. It codes for CATSDFTGSSYNEQFF.

The table lists this clonotype with many counts. The gene calls are TRBV6-6 and TRBJ2-3; D may be TRBD2 (7 bases). The V gene lost 8 bases and the J gene lost 9 bases, with 15 bases spanning the gap. The CDR3 sequence is 12 residues long. CDR1 MNHNY and CDR2 SVGAGI come from the germline V gene (reference sequence). The CDR3 region has the DNA TGTGCCAGCGGGGGGGCTGAGGGGACGCAGTATTTT. Amino acids: CASGGAEGTQYF.

A few counts support this clonotype. J is TRBJ1-4 and V is TRBV27, with unresolved D. The CDR3 is 17 amino acids. Germline assignment: CDR1 MNHEY and CDR2 SMNVEV (reference sequence). V gave up 2 bases and J gave up 1 base, with 14 bases separating them. CDR3 in amino acids: CASSLSLEGGTNEKLFF. CDR3 nucleotides: TGTGCCAGCAGTTTAAGCCTAGAGGGTGGAACTAATGAAAAACTGTTTTTT.

Ten or more counts support this clonotype. V and J are TRBV24-1 and TRBJ2-1; TRBD2 might be the D (5 bases). Germline loops: CDR1 KGHDR, CDR2 SFDVKD. The CDR3 covers 15 residues. V was pared by 5 bases and J by 9 bases, with 19 bases between. This CDR3 reads CATSATSGHNSEQFF. The CDR3 nucleotides are TGTGCCACCAGTGCAACAAGCGGCCACAATTCTGAGCAGTTCTTC.

Ten or more counts support this clonotype. The rearrangement links TRBV15 to TRBJ2-6; 7 bases are a match to TRBD2. The CDR3 totals 15 residues. J lost 2 bases, V lost 5 bases, and 3 bases had no gene match. The germline V gene encodes CDR1 LNHNV and CDR2 YYDKDF (reference sequence). The CDR3 sequence: CATSLGGTGANVLTF. CDR3 sequence (DNA): TGTGCCACCAGCTTGGGAGGGACTGGGGCCAACGTCCTGACTTTC.

V usage is TRBV12-5 and J usage is TRBJ2-1, with TRBD2 as a possible D gene (6 bases). The ends were cut back, 4 bases at V and 3 bases at J, with 13 bases in the middle. Germline assignment: CDR1 LGHNT and CDR2 FRNRAP. The CDR3 spans 15 residues. The CDR3 DNA reads as TGTGCTAGTGGTTCTCCGCGGGATAACTACAATGAGCAGTTCTTC. Protein: CASGSPRDNYNEQFF. Full variable domain (missing parts from reference TRBV12-5 and TRBJ2-1): DARVTQTPRHKVTEMGQEVTMRCQPILGHNTVFWYRQTMMQGLELLAYFRNRAPLDDSGMPKDRFSAEMPDATLATLKIQPSEPRDSAVYFCASGSPRDNYNEQFFGPGTRLTVL.

This chain joins TRBV7-3 and TRBJ1-6; D is ambiguous. V lost 2 bases and J 2 bases, leaving 4 bases between the germline ends. Germline lookup yields CDR1 SGHTA and CDR2 FQGTGA. The CDR3 spans 14 residues. DNA of the CDR3: TGTGCCAGCAGCTTACGAACCTATAATTCACCCCTCCACTTT. Residues: CASSLRTYNSPLHF.

This clonotype has a count of ten or more. This rearrangement joins TRBV18 to TRBJ1-1, with a weak D call TRBD1 (5 bases). The CDR3 runs to 14 residues. CDR1 is KGHSH and CDR2 is LQKENI in the germline V gene. V gave up 3 bases and J gave up 1 base, with 9 bases separating them. The CDR3: CASSPFDRNTEAFF. The CDR3 nucleotides read TGTGCCAGCTCACCCTTCGACAGGAACACTGAAGCTTTCTTT.

The V call is TRBV4-3, the J call TRBJ2-6; D uncertain. The CDR3 is 14 residues long. Trimming removed 3 bases at V and 8 bases at J, with 11 bases between. Germline values: CDR1 LGHNA, CDR2 YSLEER. The CDR3 loop is CASSHGIWSNVLTF. The CDR3 DNA follows: TGCGCCAGCAGCCATGGGATTTGGTCCAACGTCCTGACTTTC.